The 19 T cell receptor beta chains given below trace back to one sample, sequenced in a study of blood T cell repertoires in COVID-19. Sequencing used immunoSEQ multiplex PCR; TCRdb keeps in-frame clones, though not all of them. The sample yields roughly 120,000 clones, approximately 90% seen once. Sequenced material: peripheral blood. These receptors were obtained from a woman in her 70s who had recovered from COVID-19.

The sample holds a few counts of this clone. V gene TRBV27 combines with J gene TRBJ2-7, with D possibly TRBD1 on 6 matching bases. The V and J ends lost 5 bases and 3 bases respectively, with 14 bases between them. Germline values: CDR1 MNHEY, CDR2 SMNVEV (reference sequence). This CDR3 contains 14 residues. CDR3 in DNA: TGTGCCAGCAGTCCTGACAGGTTGAGCTACGAGCAGTACTTC. Amino acids: CASSPDRLSYEQYF.

The chain carries TRBV24-1 and TRBJ1-2; 8 positions agree with TRBD1. The V gene's germline CDR1 is KGHDR and CDR2 SFDVKD. The CDR3 covers 14 residues. V lost 3 bases and J lost 4; bases outside the gene matches: 3. As DNA, the CDR3 is TGTGCCACCAGTGATCTGGACAGGGCCTATGGCTACACCTTC. Its translation is CATSDLDRAYGYTF.

This clone was seen a single time. The genes are TRBV29-1 and TRBJ2-2; possible D gene TRBD1, 5 bases. This CDR3 has 14 amino acids. Trimming removed 5 bases at V and 0 bases at J, with 10 bases between. Germline V gene data show CDR1 as SQVTM and CDR2 as ANQGSEA. CDR3 sequence (DNA): TGCAGCGTTTACGACAGATCGAACACCGGGGAGCTGTTTTTT. This codes for CSVYDRSNTGELFF.

V usage is TRBV19 and J usage is TRBJ2-7; 7 bases agree with TRBD1. CDR3 length equals 16 residues. Germline-derived CDR1 and CDR2 are LNHDA and SQIVND (reference sequence). The V gene end was trimmed by 8 bases and the J gene end by 2 bases; junction bases not matched to a gene: 15. The CDR3 loop is CASPFPPDRAAYEQYF. Here the CDR3 DNA reads TGTGCCAGTCCTTTTCCCCCCGACAGGGCCGCCTACGAGCAGTACTTC. The entire variable domain, with the rest obtained from reference TRBV19 and TRBJ2-7, is as follows: DGGITQSPKYLFRKEGQNVTLSCEQNLNHDAMYWYRQDPGQGLRLIYYSQIVNDFQKGDIAEGYSVSREKKESFPLTVTSAQKNPTAFYLCASPFPPDRAAYEQYFGPGTRLTVT.

This chain joins TRBV10-3 and TRBJ2-2; D is ambiguous. The CDR3 totals 11 residues. Germline V lookup: CDR1 ENHRY, CDR2 SYGVKD. V lost 10 bases and J 4 bases, leaving 7 bases between the germline ends. This chain's CDR3 is CATTGTGELFF. The CDR3 DNA follows: TGTGCCACCACTGGCACCGGGGAGCTGTTTTTT.

The V and J genes are TRBV4-3 and TRBJ2-2, with D possibly matching TRBD1 (7 bases). The V end lost 2 bases, the J end lost 5 bases, and 18 bases lay between the germline ends. The CDR3 loop spans 17 amino acids. Germline V CDR1 and CDR2: LGHNA, YSLEER. The CDR3 reads CASSQPPGGGGTGELFF. As DNA, the CDR3 is TGCGCCAGCAGCCAACCCCCAGGGGGAGGCGGTACCGGGGAGCTGTTTTTT.

This clone was picked up a small number of times. J is TRBJ1-5 and V is TRBV5-1; TRBD1 matches at 9 bases. Germline V CDR1 and CDR2: SGHRS, YFSETQ. This CDR3 is built from 15 residues. With V trimmed by 0 bases and J by 3 bases, 1 base remained unmatched. The CDR3 DNA follows: TGCGCCAGCAGCTTGGGGACAGGGGCCAATCAGCCCCAGCATTTT. Translation gives CASSLGTGANQPQHF.

The chain employs TRBV10-3 and TRBJ1-5; 7 nucleotides align to TRBD1. Germline values: CDR1 ENHRY, CDR2 SYGVKD. Losses at the gene ends were 10 bases for V and 11 bases for J; bases not matched to a gene: 20. The CDR3 is 15 residues long. The CDR3 DNA sequence: TGTGCCACCGGAGCCGGGACAGTGGGTACAAGGACCCAGCATTTT. Translation gives CATGAGTVGTRTQHF.

This clone has just a few counts. Other nucleotide sequences from this sample produce the same CDR3. The chain combines TRBV20-1 with TRBJ2-1, with D possibly TRBD2 on 6 matching bases. The CDR3 is 12 residues long. With 3 bases removed from V and 6 bases from J, the gap between germline ends came to 9 bases. Germline V lookup: CDR1 DFQATT, CDR2 SNEGSKA (reference sequence). DNA for the CDR3: TGCAGTGCTAGTCGGCGGGGCAATGAGCAGTTCTTC. This translates into CSASRRGNEQFF.

This clone was observed a few times. The chain recombines TRBV13 with TRBJ2-3; tentative D call: TRBD2 (5 bases). There are 15 residues in the CDR3. Between the trimmed V and J ends, which lost 5 bases and 2 bases, there was a span of 14 bases. Germline CDR1 PRHDT, CDR2 FYEKMQ (reference sequence). The CDR3 spells CASSPRAGYTDTQYF. As DNA, the CDR3 is TGTGCCAGCAGCCCCCGGGCGGGCTACACAGATACGCAGTATTTT.

V gene TRBV4-3 combines with J gene TRBJ1-4, with D unresolved. In germline, CDR1 is LGHNA, CDR2 YSLEER. The ends were cut back, 4 bases at V and 4 bases at J, with 7 bases in the middle. CDR3 length equals 13 residues. In DNA form, the CDR3 reads TGCGCCAGCAGCCTGCGGTATAATGAAAAACTGTTTTTT. It encodes CASSLRYNEKLFF.

This clone has just one count. The CDR3 DNA sequence: TGTGCCAGCAGCGGGGGATGGGCAAGTCTTAACTATGGCTACACCTTC. Translating gives CASSGGWASLNYGYTF. This sequence joins TRBV2 and TRBJ1-2; D might be TRBD1 (5 bases). The CDR3 spans 16 residues. V lost 6 bases and J 1 base, leaving 18 bases between the germline ends. Looked up from germline, CDR1 is SNHLY and CDR2 is FYNNEI.

The chain joins TRBV7-3 to TRBJ2-3, with 11 bases fitting TRBD2. CDR3 length: 16 residues. V shed 5 bases, J shed 2 bases, and the junction held 6 bases outside the gene matches. Germline V gene data show CDR1 as SGHTA and CDR2 as FQGTGA. The CDR3 region is CASSLGTSGDTDTQYF. DNA for the CDR3: TGTGCCAGCAGCCTCGGGACTAGCGGAGACACAGATACGCAGTATTTT.

V and J are TRBV5-1 and TRBJ2-3; TRBD2 might be the D (5 bases). The CDR3 has 14 amino acids. CDR1 and CDR2 (germline): SGHRS, YFSETQ. Trimming cost V 0 bases and J 4 bases, with 9 bases left between them. The CDR3 nucleotides read TGCGCCAGCAGCTTGGCCGCGGAGGCAGATACGCAGTATTTT. Protein product: CASSLAAEADTQYF.

V and J are TRBV5-1 and TRBJ2-2; 9 bases fit TRBD1. Germline lookup yields CDR1 SGHRS and CDR2 YFSETQ. The V and J ends lost 6 bases and 7 bases, in that order; junction bases with no gene match: 19. CDR3 length: 18 amino acids. The CDR3 DNA reads as TGCGCCAGCACCCTGGGGCCCCAGGGACAGGGTCGTGGCGGGGAGCTGTTTTTT. Its translation is CASTLGPQGQGRGGELFF.

This sequence joins TRBV9 and TRBJ2-2, with a weak D call TRBD1 (6 bases). The CDR3 has 14 amino acids. The germline V gene encodes CDR1 SGDLS and CDR2 YYNGEE. Trimming took 8 bases from V and 3 from J, leaving 14 bases between them. CDR3 protein: CASKAGTYTGELFF. In DNA form, the CDR3 reads TGTGCCAGTAAAGCCGGGACATACACCGGGGAGCTGTTTTTT.

The chain links TRBV6-5 to TRBJ2-2; D possibly corresponds to TRBD1 (6 bases). The CDR3 extends over 16 amino acids. Germline CDR1 is MNHEY and CDR2 is SVGAGI. V lost 3 bases and J lost 3, with 14 bases in between. The CDR3 reads CASSYYTGTDTGELFF. The CDR3 DNA reads as TGTGCCAGCAGTTATTATACAGGGACGGACACCGGGGAGCTGTTTTTT.

The chain couples TRBV28 to TRBJ2-1, with 9 bases matching TRBD2. Unmatched junction bases numbered 5, after V lost 2 bases and J lost 6 bases. CDR3 size: 15 residues. Germline assignment: CDR1 MDHEN and CDR2 SYDVKM. The CDR3 protein is CASSLGSGGLNEQFF. DNA for the CDR3: TGTGCCAGCAGTTTAGGTAGCGGGGGTCTCAATGAGCAGTTCTTC.

The V call is TRBV28, the J call TRBJ2-3; D unclear. CDR1 and CDR2 (germline): MDHEN, SYDVKM. There are 14 residues in the CDR3. V was pared by 5 bases and J by 0 bases, with 9 bases between. The CDR3 loop is CASSRSSSTDTQYF. CDR3 DNA sequence: TGTGCCAGCAGTCGTTCCTCTAGCACAGATACGCAGTATTTT.